The 9 T cell receptor beta chains given below trace back to one sample, sequenced in a study of shared clonotypes between healthy human individuals. Measured with immunoSEQ multiplex PCR; TCRdb has only the in-frame clones, and not every one. The table shows about 2.3 million clones, with 85% to 95% occurring only once. Sequences were obtained from naive CD4+ T cells from PBMCs. The subset was: CD45RA+ positively selected. The receptors were gathered from a man aged 18 to 29 in good health. Some clones in this sample may be carry-over from other donors' samples.

The CDR3 here is CASSRPQTLGTF. CDR3 nucleotide sequence: TGTGCCAGCAGCCGTCCTCAGACCCTCGGCACCTTC. This sequence joins TRBV28 and TRBJ1-2; D unclear. Trimming shortened V by 6 bases and J by 13 bases, and 18 bases separated the two germline ends. There are 12 residues in the CDR3. Germline-derived CDR1 and CDR2 are MDHEN and SYDVKM.

The rearrangement joins TRBV7-2 to TRBJ1-1; D gene uncertain. Between the trimmed V and J ends, which lost 0 bases and 5 bases, there was a span of 7 bases. The CDR3 is made up of 13 amino acids. Germline CDR1 reads SGHTA; CDR2 reads FQGNSA. CDR3 coding DNA: TGTGCCAGCAGCTTAGCGCGGTGGACTGAAGCTTTCTTT. Translated: CASSLARWTEAFF.

The V and J genes are TRBV5-1 and TRBJ2-5; TRBD1 matches at 7 bases. The V segment lost 1 base and the J segment 5 bases; nucleotides outside the gene matches: 8. This CDR3 contains 15 residues. CDR1 and CDR2 (germline): SGHRS, YFSETQ. The CDR3: CASSLYGKGAETQYF. The CDR3, as DNA: TGCGCCAGCAGCTTGTACGGGAAGGGGGCGGAGACCCAGTACTTC.

As to this clone: This sample also contains other DNA sequences that code for the same CDR3. The chain recombines TRBV6-1 with TRBJ2-7; TRBD1 aligns across 8 bases. Germline assignment: CDR1 MNHNS and CDR2 SASEGT. J gave up 2 bases and V 6 bases, and 0 bases lay outside the gene matches. CDR3 length equals 12 residues. The CDR3 DNA reads TGTGCCAGCAGGGACAGGGCCTACGAGCAGTACTTC. Protein: CASRDRAYEQYF.

The V gene is TRBV27, the J gene TRBJ2-1, with 9 bases fitting TRBD2. With 8 bases clipped from V and 6 bases from J, the junction kept 14 bases outside the gene matches. In germline, CDR1 is MNHEY, CDR2 SMNVEV (reference sequence). CDR3 length: 16 amino acids. The chain's CDR3 is CASGVSGGRGSNEQFF. The CDR3 DNA is TGTGCCAGCGGAGTGAGTGGCGGGAGGGGGTCCAATGAGCAGTTCTTC.

V usage is TRBV6-6 and J usage is TRBJ2-5; TRBD1 agrees at 7 bases. The CDR3 is 14 residues long. Germline CDR1 and CDR2: MNHNY and SVGAGI (reference sequence). V dropped 8 bases and J dropped 4; count of bases not matched to a gene: 10. CDR3: CASGKQGLGETQYF. CDR3 in DNA: TGTGCCAGCGGAAAACAGGGGCTGGGAGAGACCCAGTACTTC.

Concerning this clone: Other DNA sequences from this sample encode an identical CDR3 as well. The J gene is TRBJ2-5, the V gene TRBV27; D gene unclear. Trimming left V 5 bases short and J 4 bases short, with 8 bases between. The CDR3 extends over 12 amino acids. The germline CDR1 and CDR2 sequences are MNHEY and SMNVEV (reference sequence). This chain's CDR3 is CASSRVGETQYF. In DNA, the CDR3 is TGTGCCAGCAGTAGAGTTGGAGAGACCCAGTACTTC.

The chain carries TRBV7-3 and TRBJ2-1, with 9 bases that match TRBD1. The junction had 10 bases not matched to a gene; V was cut back by 6 bases and J by 10 bases. The germline CDR1 and CDR2 sequences are SGHTA and FQGTGA. This CDR3 has 14 residues. The DNA for the CDR3 is TGTGCCAGCAGAAGGGACAGGGAAAGTAAAGAGCAGTTCTTC. Encoded protein: CASRRDRESKEQFF.

Turning to this clone: Since the CDR3 does not end with the conserved phenylalanine or tryptophan, this likely comes from a read error. It is unclear where the CDR3 begins or ends on the DNA, so no DNA is shown, and the CDR3 is as TCRdb lists it. The CDR3 spells CASPPDRESPAA. The chain employs TRBV25-1 and TRBJ2-4; the D call in the table, TRBD1, was not verified against the DNA. Germline CDR1 and CDR2: MGHDK and SYGVNS. The CDR3 sequence runs 12 residues, both termini included.